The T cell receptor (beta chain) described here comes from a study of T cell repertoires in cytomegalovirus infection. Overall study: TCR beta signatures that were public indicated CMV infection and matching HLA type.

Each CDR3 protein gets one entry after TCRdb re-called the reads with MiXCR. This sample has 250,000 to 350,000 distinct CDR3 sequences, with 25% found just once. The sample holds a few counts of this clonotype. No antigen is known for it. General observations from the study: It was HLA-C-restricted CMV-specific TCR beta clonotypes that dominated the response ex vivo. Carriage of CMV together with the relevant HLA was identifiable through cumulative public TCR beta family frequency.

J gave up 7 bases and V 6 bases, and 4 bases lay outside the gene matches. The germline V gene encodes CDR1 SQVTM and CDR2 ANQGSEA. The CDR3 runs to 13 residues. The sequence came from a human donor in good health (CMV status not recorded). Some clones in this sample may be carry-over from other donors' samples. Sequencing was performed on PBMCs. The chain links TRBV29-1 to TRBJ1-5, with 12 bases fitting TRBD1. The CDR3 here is CSVTGTGGQPQHF. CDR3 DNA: TGCAGCGTCACAGGGACAGGGGGCCAGCCCCAGCATTTT.